Listed below are T cell receptor beta chains from one sample, sequenced in a study of shared clonotypes between healthy human individuals. Measured with immunoSEQ multiplex PCR; TCRdb has only the in-frame clones, and not every one. This repertoire shows some 700,000 clones, about 92% found once; its top ten account for 34%. The sample comprised memory CD8+ T cells from PBMCs. The receptor source for this set is a man between 18 and 35 years old in good health. Some clones in this sample may be carry-over from other donors' samples. The conserved cysteine and the conserved F or W are not part of the CDR3 here.

v_call cdr3_length cdr3_aa
TRBV2 10 ASRSGNQPQH
TRBV10-3 11 AITSDGYTEAF
TRBV6-6 14 ASSYSGQPPRNEQF
TRBV4-1 13 ASSQEPGLNYGYT
TRBV7-6 13 ASSSPGGYGGELF
TRBV4-2 11 ASSPGLGNEQF
TRBV25-1 14 ASSPERGPYYNEQF
TRBV6-6 10 ATTDGAYEQY
TRBV9 13 ASTVIPGEIQPQH
TRBV6-4 12 ASSGKGLNYEQY
TRBV4-3 14 ASSQVWAGSRYEQY
TRBV7-9 12 ASSLVGGTDTQY
TRBV28 17 ASSLSTGTDPSSGGGYT
TRBV7-2 14 ASSFGSGIFSDTQY
TRBV19 13 ASSISPGEAYEQY
TRBV7-6 12 ASSLNPRSYEQY
TRBV7-3 14 ASSTLAGGFYNEQF
TRBV6-5 13 ASSYGTAIQETQY
TRBV28 13 ASSAPGAKYNEQF
TRBV19 13 ASVLGTGSIQPQH
TRBV9 12 ASSSGGLAEEQY
TRBV21-1 12 ASSRPGRGDGYT
TRBV28 9 ASRDTYEQY
TRBV6-5 12 ASSYEVGPYEQY
TRBV13 10 ASSSRFNEQF
TRBV7-9 14 ASNLEVGGRNTEAF
TRBV28 14 ASSLSLAGEADIQY
TRBV7-8 11 ASTGSLGAEQY
TRBV7-3 13 ASSLSDRGSETQY
TRBV5-5 14 ASSSSAGTGDQPQH
TRBV30 11 AWSLHRGAEQY
TRBV11-2 10 ASGAVRNTQY
TRBV2 13 ASSELGASTDTQY
TRBV4-1 13 ASSQVGTTNEKLF
TRBV13 14 ASSLGGTGGGETQY
TRBV6-6 12 ASSRTRRTDTQY
TRBV28 12 ASSLTTMAYEQY
TRBV11-3 10 ASSLMGREQF
TRBV5-1 12 ASSFSSSYNEQF
TRBV19 11 ASIRGMNTEAF
TRBV7-9 13 ASSLGAHDTDTQY
TRBV7-6 15 ASSLLAGVLAYNEQF
TRBV28 13 ASSLYLAAHNEQF
TRBV9 14 ASSDHRESSYNEQF
TRBV9 12 ASSVGQVRETQY